The 6 T cell receptor beta chains below were found in one sample sequenced in a study of memory CD4+ T cells and cytomegalovirus serostatus (dated by TCRdb to 2018 to 2020). Libraries came from the immunoSEQ multiplex PCR assay. As stored in TCRdb, this immuneACCESS dataset retains in-frame rearrangements with V and J assigned. A fraction of the clones does not appear; measured against another copy, unresolved V genes explain less than half of the discrepancy, and the remainder lacks a known reason. The table for this sample lists tens of thousands of clones; roughly 76% of them were counted only once. The ten biggest clones cover around 5% of the sample. A FACSAria II was used to sort memory CD4+ T cells, defined as single viable CD3+CD4+CD8-CD45RO+ cells. The sample consisted of memory CD4+ T cells from blood. These receptors all come from an adult in good health and CMV-seropositive.

The table lists this clone with a few counts. Other nucleotide sequences in the sample specify the same CDR3. The chain carries TRBV19 and TRBJ1-1; D unresolved. Germline CDR1 reads LNHDA; CDR2 reads SQIVND (reference sequence). V was cut by 3 bases and J by 0 bases, with 8 bases left in between. This CDR3 has 14 amino acids. The CDR3 bases are TGTGCCAGTAGTATCCCCGGGTTGAACACTGAAGCTTTCTTT. Translated, it gives CASSIPGLNTEAFF.

The V call is TRBV25-1, the J call TRBJ2-3, with 9 bases identical to TRBD2. The ends lost 2 bases at V and 5 bases at J; junction bases unmatched: 2. In germline, CDR1 is MGHDK, CDR2 SYGVNS. This CDR3 contains 14 residues. CDR3 sequence (DNA): TGTGCCAGCAGTGAACTAGCGGGAAAAGATACGCAGTATTTT. It translates to CASSELAGKDTQYF.

V gene TRBV28 combines with J gene TRBJ2-1; possibly TRBD1 for D (5 bases). The CDR3 has 14 residues. The germline V gene has CDR1 MDHEN and CDR2 SYDVKM. The V end lost 3 bases, the J end lost 4 bases, and 10 bases lay between the germline ends. The DNA of the CDR3 is TGTGCCAGCAGTTTTTATGGGGCATACAATGAGCAGTTCTTC. This sequence encodes CASSFYGAYNEQFF.

V and J are TRBV6-6 and TRBJ2-7; perhaps TRBD2 as D (6 bases). Germline values: CDR1 MNHNY, CDR2 SVGAGI (reference sequence). The CDR3 consists of 14 residues. V was cut by 5 bases and J by 7 bases, with 18 bases left in between. The CDR3 loop reads CASSRDGWAGEQYF. CDR3 DNA: TGTGCCAGCAGTCGGGACGGATGGGCGGGAGAGCAGTACTTC.

The V gene is TRBV2, the J gene TRBJ1-2, with TRBD1 as a possible D gene (5 bases). This CDR3 region has 13 residues. V was cut by 4 bases and J by 2 bases, with 8 bases left in between. Per the germline V gene, CDR1 is SNHLY and CDR2 is FYNNEI. The CDR3: CASSGGGNYGYTF. The DNA of the CDR3 is TGTGCCAGCAGTGGGGGGGGAAACTATGGCTACACCTTC.

This clone was observed a few times. V is TRBV7-9 and J is TRBJ2-7; weak D call: TRBD2 (6 bases). V was clipped by 5 bases and J by 7 bases, with 15 bases between them. Germline V gene sequence: CDR1 SEHNR, CDR2 FQNEAQ (reference sequence). The CDR3 runs to 13 residues. CDR3 sequence reads: CASSPRGAGEQYF. CDR3 bases: TGTGCCAGCAGCCCCCGTGGTGCGGGGGAGCAGTACTTC.